This entry describes one T cell receptor beta chain. Its antigen remains unidentified. The data stem from a study of Ad26.COV2.S vaccination and SARS-CoV-2 variants. In the study overall: This donor came from the COV1001 trial of Ad26.COV2.S. Ad26.COV2.S given intramuscularly, once or twice 56 days apart.

Study-level points and caveats: Those who received vaccine or placebo ended up with similar non-spike TCR breadth.

Per germline, CDR1 ENHRY and CDR2 SYGVKD. The CDR3 covers 13 residues. Trimming cost V 3 bases and J 3 bases, with 8 bases left between them. Data came from immunoSEQ multiplex PCR; TCRdb stores just in-frame clones and leaves some out. The data contain about 320,000 clones, around 83% of them singletons. Treatment denoted: around 19 received Ad26.COV2.S at low or high dose, single or two shots; five or six received placebo; per-sample allocation not given. Sample collection was performed on day 63 after the first vaccine or placebo injection. Boston supplied an adult donor aged 18-55 years. The sample consisted of peripheral blood, taken in a trial of Ad26.COV2.S vaccine versus placebo. The V gene is TRBV10-3, the J gene TRBJ1-1; D possibly corresponds to TRBD1 (6 bases). This TCR was sampled from a person aged 18 to 59 who received the Ad26.COV2.S COVID-19 vaccine or a placebo. The CDR3 sequence: CAISEGGDTEAFF. For the CDR3, the DNA is TGTGCCATCAGTGAAGGGGGGGACACTGAAGCTTTCTTT.